This paragraph covers one TCR beta chain sequence. No antigen is known for it. Germline CDR1 and CDR2: SGHRS and YFSETQ. Trimming took 0 bases from V and 2 from J, leaving 12 bases between them. The CDR3 totals 16 residues. Genomic DNA served as template for TCR beta VDJ and CDR3 profiling. TCRdb re-analysed the reads in MiXCR, keeping a single row per CDR3 protein. Of roughly 160,000 distinct CDR3 sequences in the sample, around 60% were seen once. This sample stems from a study of CD8+CD57+ T cells in acquired aplastic anemia. Study context: CD4+ cell libraries from healthy donors averaged around 9.8 million reads. Whole-study findings and limits: Patients and controls shared under 35 CD8+ CDR3 sequences, which appeared highly expressed in patients and within their immunodominant clones.

The clonotype comes from a human donor in good health. The chain uses TRBV5-1 and TRBJ1-3; D perhaps matches TRBD1 (5 bases). Sequenced: sorted CD4+, CD8+, or CD8+CD57+ T cells (not recorded which) from PBMCs. The CDR3: CASSLGQQRPGNTIYF. In DNA, the CDR3 is TGCGCCAGCAGCTTGGGACAGCAGAGACCTGGAAACACCATATATTTT.